This TCR beta chain was profiled in a study of blood T cell repertoires in COVID-19. The CDR3 has 19 residues. Germline V gene data show CDR1 as MNHEY and CDR2 as SMNVEV (reference sequence). The V and J ends lost 2 bases and 5 bases, in that order; junction bases with no gene match: 10. The assay was immunoSEQ multiplex PCR, and TCRdb's table has in-frame clones only and misses some. The sample carries about 480,000 clones, 89% recorded once. The receptor was derived from a man younger than 35 with COVID-19, enrolled during active disease. The sequenced material came from peripheral blood. The V and J genes are TRBV27 and TRBJ2-1, with 15 bases matching TRBD2. The CDR3 loop reads CASSLLGLAGGIKNNEQFF. The CDR3 DNA is TGTGCCAGCAGTTTACTAGGACTAGCGGGAGGGATTAAGAACAATGAGCAGTTCTTC.